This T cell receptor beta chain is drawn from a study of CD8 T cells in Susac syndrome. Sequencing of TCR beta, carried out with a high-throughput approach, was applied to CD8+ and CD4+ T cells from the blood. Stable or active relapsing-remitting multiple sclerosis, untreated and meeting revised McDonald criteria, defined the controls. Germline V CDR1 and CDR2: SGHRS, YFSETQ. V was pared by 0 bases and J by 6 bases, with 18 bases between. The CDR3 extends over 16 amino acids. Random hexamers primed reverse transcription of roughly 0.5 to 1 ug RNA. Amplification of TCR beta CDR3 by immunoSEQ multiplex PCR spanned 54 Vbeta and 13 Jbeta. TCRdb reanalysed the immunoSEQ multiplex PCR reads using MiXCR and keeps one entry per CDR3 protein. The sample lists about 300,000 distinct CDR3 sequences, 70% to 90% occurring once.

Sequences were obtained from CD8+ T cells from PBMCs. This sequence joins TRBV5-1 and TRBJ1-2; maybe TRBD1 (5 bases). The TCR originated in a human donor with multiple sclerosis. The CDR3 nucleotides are TGCGCCAGCAGCTTGGGGAGGGGAGACCCCTCGAATGGCTACACCTTC. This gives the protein CASSLGRGDPSNGYTF.